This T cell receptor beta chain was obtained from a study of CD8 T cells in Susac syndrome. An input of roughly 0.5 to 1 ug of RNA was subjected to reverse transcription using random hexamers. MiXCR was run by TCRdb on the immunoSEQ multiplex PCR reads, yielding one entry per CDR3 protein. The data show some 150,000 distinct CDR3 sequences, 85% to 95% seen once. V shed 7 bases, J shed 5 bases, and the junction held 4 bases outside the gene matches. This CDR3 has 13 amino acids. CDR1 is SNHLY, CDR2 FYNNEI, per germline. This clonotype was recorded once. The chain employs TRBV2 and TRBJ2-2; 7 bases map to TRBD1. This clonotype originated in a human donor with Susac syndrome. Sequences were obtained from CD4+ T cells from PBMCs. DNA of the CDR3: TGTGCCAGCAAAGGCAGGGGGACCGGGGAGCTGTTTTTT. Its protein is CASKGRGTGELFF.